This T cell receptor (beta chain) was sequenced during a study of T cell responses to AZD1222 COVID-19 vaccine. Whole-study results and caveats: Repertoire sampling happened only post peak T cell response. Unmutated regions of variants are reportedly targeted by nearly half of spike-specific TCRs. Following two doses of AZD1222, Spike-specific TCR breadth and depth rose. Just 6 or 7 AZD1222 recipients were seropositive at baseline.

Points on this clone: Its specificity is not known.

V was shortened by 6 bases and J by 1 base, with 9 bases between the two germline ends. CDR3 size: 13 residues. The germline CDR1 and CDR2 sequences are SNHLY and FYNNEI. Measured with immunoSEQ multiplex PCR; TCRdb has only the in-frame clones, and not every one. The table has 150,000 or so clones, 85% to 95% seen once. The chain links TRBV2 to TRBJ1-1, with a possible D match to TRBD1 (5 bases). This receptor was obtained from an adult in good health. The specimen comprised peripheral blood, sampled on day 0 of AZD1222 vaccination. The CDR3 loop reads CASSRGPNTEAFF. For the CDR3, the DNA is TGTGCCAGCAGCCGGGGCCCGAACACTGAAGCTTTCTTT.